The 18 T cell receptor beta chains in this list originate from one sample, sequenced in a study of identical twins. One entry per CDR3 protein, called by TCRdb with MiXCR from the 5' RACE reads. The sample contains 500,000 or so distinct CDR3 sequences, 14% of which appear only once. These sequences were also reported in another study, on yellow fever vaccine responses in identical twins.

The sample comprised CD4+ T cells sorted from blood. The receptors were sampled from a woman younger than 35 in good health.

This clonotype was seen repeatedly, ten times or more. The V and J genes are TRBV5-6 and TRBJ2-5; a weak D match, TRBD1 (7 bases). The length of the CDR3 is 16 residues. Trimming shortened V by 3 bases and J by 0 bases, and 15 bases separated the two germline ends. Germline assignment: CDR1 SGHDT and CDR2 YYEEEE. In DNA, the CDR3 is TGTGCCAGCAGCTCCACCCAGGGGGGAAACCAAGAGACCCAGTACTTC. Amino acids: CASSSTQGGNQETQYF.

This clonotype turned up a few times. The chain links TRBV12-3 or TRBV12-4 to TRBJ2-2; the match to TRBD1 covers 10 bases. This CDR3 has 14 residues. The junction had 5 bases not matched to a gene; V was cut back by 7 bases and J by 6 bases. The chain's CDR3 is CASNRDRGAGELFF. The CDR3 DNA sequence: TGTGCCAGCAATCGGGACAGGGGTGCCGGGGAGCTGTTTTTT.

This clonotype was detected only a few times. Here the CDR3 reads CASSAAPRDGSTEAFF. The CDR3 DNA follows: TGTGCCAGCAGTGCAGCTCCCAGGGACGGCAGCACTGAAGCTTTCTTT. The rearrangement links TRBV12-3 or TRBV12-4 to TRBJ1-1; a possible D gene is TRBD1 (5 bases). The CDR3 spans 16 residues. Trimming pared 5 bases from V and 4 bases from J, leaving 20 bases between.

This clonotype was observed at least ten times. The genes are TRBV29-1 and TRBJ2-5; D perhaps matches TRBD1 (6 bases). Germline CDR1 is SQVTM and CDR2 is ANQGSEA. The CDR3 has 13 amino acids. V lost 8 bases to trimming and J lost 2 bases, with 15 bases between them. The DNA for the CDR3 is TGCAGCACACGACAGGAGCTGCAAGAGACCCAGTACTTC. This gives the protein CSTRQELQETQYF.

The chain combines TRBV7-9 with TRBJ2-1, with TRBD2 identical over 8 bases. The CDR3 runs to 16 residues. The V gene's germline CDR1 is SEHNR and CDR2 FQNEAQ (reference sequence). V was pared by 5 bases and J by 2 bases, with 8 bases of the junction left unmatched. The CDR3 loop reads CASSARGLAPYNEQFF. The CDR3, as DNA: TGTGCCAGCAGCGCAAGAGGACTAGCTCCCTACAATGAGCAGTTCTTC.

The CDR3 DNA is TGTGCCAGCAGCTTAAAAGTCCAGGGGGCAGATACGCAGTATTTT. This gives the protein CASSLKVQGADTQYF. The V and J genes are TRBV11-3 and TRBJ2-3; TRBD1 matches 7 bases. The length of the CDR3 is 15 residues. After removal of 2 bases from V and 4 bases from J, the junction contained 6 bases not matched to a gene. CDR1 and CDR2 (germline): SGHNT, YENEEA.

V and J are TRBV3-1 and TRBJ2-1; D possibly matches TRBD1 or TRBD2 (5 bases each). V lost 4 bases to trimming and J lost 7 bases, with 14 bases between them. The CDR3 runs 14 residues. Germline CDR1 reads LGHDT; CDR2 reads YNNKEL (reference sequence). The DNA of the CDR3 is TGTGCCAGCAGCCTGAGGGGTCCCTTGAATGAGCAGTTCTTC. Translating gives CASSLRGPLNEQFF.

V and J are TRBV12-3 or TRBV12-4 and TRBJ2-2; 10 bases agree with TRBD2. This CDR3 has 17 amino acids. J lost 6 bases, V lost 5 bases, and 12 bases had no gene match. As DNA, the CDR3 is TGTGCCAGCAGTCTGGCGGTGAGCGGGGGGGCTTCCGGGGAGCTGTTTTTT. This encodes CASSLAVSGGASGELFF.

The chain employs TRBV2 and TRBJ1-1; D gene unclear. The V and J ends lost 9 bases and 2 bases respectively, with 10 bases between them. This CDR3 is 12 amino acids long. The germline gives CDR1 SNHLY, CDR2 FYNNEI. The CDR3 protein is CARSHPNTEAFF. The DNA of the CDR3 is TGTGCCAGGTCCCACCCTAACACTGAAGCTTTCTTT.

This rearrangement joins TRBV29-1 to TRBJ2-2, with D possibly called TRBD1 or TRBD2 (5 bases each). Germline V CDR1 and CDR2: SQVTM, ANQGSEA. This CDR3 is built from 15 residues. The V end was cut by 8 bases, the J end by 5 bases, with 21 bases between. The CDR3: CSSSGPRVGTGELFF. DNA of the CDR3: TGCAGCTCATCGGGACCCCGAGTGGGTACCGGGGAGCTGTTTTTT.

CDR3 nucleotide sequence: TGTGCCAGCAGCCCCCGGACTAGCGGCTACAATGAGCAGTTCTTC. As protein: CASSPRTSGYNEQFF. The rearrangement links TRBV28 to TRBJ2-1, with TRBD2 matching 10 bases. Trimming removed 6 bases from V and 3 bases from J; junction bases left unmatched: 5. The CDR3 contains 15 residues. CDR1 and CDR2 (germline): MDHEN, SYDVKM.

The V call is TRBV10-3, the J call TRBJ2-7; 9 bases are a match to TRBD1. Trimming at V came to 10 bases and at J to 7 bases, leaving 11 bases not matched to a gene. Germline CDR1 ENHRY, CDR2 SYGVKD. CDR3 size: 13 residues. The CDR3 here is CATATGQGREQYF. The CDR3 region has the DNA TGTGCCACCGCAACGGGACAGGGCCGAGAGCAGTACTTC.

The V gene is TRBV7-2, the J gene TRBJ2-1, with D tentatively TRBD2 (6 bases). The ends were cut back, 1 base at V and 7 bases at J, with 14 bases in the middle. CDR3 length equals 15 residues. The germline V gene has CDR1 SGHTA and CDR2 FQGNSA. The CDR3, as DNA: TGTGCCAGCAGCTTAGGGACTACCCCCGCAAATGAGCAGTTCTTC. Encoded protein: CASSLGTTPANEQFF.

This chain uses TRBV7-9 with TRBJ1-3; D perhaps matches TRBD1 (6 bases). From germline, CDR1 is SEHNR and CDR2 FQNEAQ (reference sequence). This CDR3 spans 13 amino acids. With 8 bases removed from V and 2 bases from J, the gap between germline ends came to 10 bases. This CDR3 reads CASGGGPGNTIYF. CDR3 in DNA: TGTGCCAGCGGGGGGGGCCCTGGAAACACCATATATTTT.

This clonotype appeared a few times. This clone may be a read error of a much larger clone one base away. The chain recombines TRBV3-1 with TRBJ2-7; no clear D gene. Trimming took 8 bases from V and 1 from J, leaving 6 bases between them. The CDR3 consists of 11 residues. Germline V CDR1 and CDR2: LGHDT, YNNKEL (reference sequence). The CDR3 sequence is CASGPSYEQYF. In nucleotides, the CDR3 is TGTGCCAGCGGACCGTCCTACGAGCAGTACTTC.

About this clonotype itself: Germline and junction disagree at one end, which may indicate a read error. The chain's CDR3 is CASSENRDRDF. For the CDR3, the DNA is TGTGCCAGCAGTGAAAACAGAGACAGGGACTTC. The chain joins TRBV2 to TRBJ2-7, with 7 bases identical to TRBD1. CDR1 is SNHLY, CDR2 FYNNEI, per germline. The CDR3 runs to 11 residues.

Note on this clonotype: This may be a read error, as it is one base from a much larger clone. The V and J genes are TRBV12-3 or TRBV12-4 and TRBJ2-1; tentative D call: TRBD1 (6 bases). This CDR3 has 14 residues. As DNA, the CDR3 is TGTGCCAGCAGTTTGCAGGGGTCCTACAATGGGCAGTTCTTC. As protein: CASSLQGSYNGQFF.

This chain connects TRBV20-1 to TRBJ2-7; 8 nucleotides match TRBD1. The CDR3 has 14 residues. Trimming cost V 5 bases and J 1 base; bases outside gene matches: 7. Per germline, CDR1 DFQATT and CDR2 SNEGSKA (reference sequence). DNA of the CDR3: TGCAGTGCTCAGGGGGCAAGATCATCCTACGAGCAGTACTTC. This codes for CSAQGARSSYEQYF.